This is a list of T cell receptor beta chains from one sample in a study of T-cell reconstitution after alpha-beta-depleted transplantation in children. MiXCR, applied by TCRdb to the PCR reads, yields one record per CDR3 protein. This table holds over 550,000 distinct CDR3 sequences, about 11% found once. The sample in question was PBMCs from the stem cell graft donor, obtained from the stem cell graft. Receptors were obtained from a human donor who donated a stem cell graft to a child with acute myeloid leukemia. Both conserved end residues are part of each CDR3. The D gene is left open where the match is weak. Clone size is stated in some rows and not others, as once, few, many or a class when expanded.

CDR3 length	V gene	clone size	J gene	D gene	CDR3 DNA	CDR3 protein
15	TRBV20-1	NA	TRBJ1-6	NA	TGCAGTGCTAGTGACCCTAGGGGGGTTAATTCACCCCTCCACTTT	CSASDPRGVNSPLHF
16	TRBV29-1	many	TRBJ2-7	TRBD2	TGCAGCGTCTCCGGGACTAGCGGGAGCGCGACCTACGAGCAGTACTTC	CSVSGTSGSATYEQYF
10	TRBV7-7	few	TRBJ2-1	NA	TGTGCTAGTATCCCTAATGAGCAGTTCTTC	CASIPNEQFF
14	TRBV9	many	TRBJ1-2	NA	TGTGCCAGCAGCGCCTACTCCAGGGCGGAGGGCTACACCTTC	CASSAYSRAEGYTF
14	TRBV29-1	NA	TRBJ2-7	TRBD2	TGCAGCGTTGCAAGACGGGACTACTCCTACGAGCAGTACTTC	CSVARRDYSYEQYF
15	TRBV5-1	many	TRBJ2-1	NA	TGCGCCAGCAGCTTGGAGGGGATAACTACAATGAAGCAGTTCTTC	CASSLEGITTMKQFF
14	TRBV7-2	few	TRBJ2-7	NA	TGTGCCAGCAGCTTAGCGTCAACTGGCTACGAGCAGTACTTC	CASSLASTGYEQYF
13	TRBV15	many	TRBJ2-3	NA	TGTGCCACCAGCAGAGTCCGTGCGGATACGCAGTATTTT	CATSRVRADTQYF
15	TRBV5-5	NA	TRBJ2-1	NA	TGTGCCAGCAGCTTGAACGGAGCCTCCTACAATGAGCAGTTCTTC	CASSLNGASYNEQFF
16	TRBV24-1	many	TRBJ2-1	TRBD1	TGTGCCACCAGTGATTTGCAGGGGGCCACCTACAATGAGCAGTTCTTC	CATSDLQGATYNEQFF
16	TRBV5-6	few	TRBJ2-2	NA	TGTGCCAGCAGCTTATATGGGGCAGCGAACACCGGGGAGCTGTTTTTT	CASSLYGAANTGELFF
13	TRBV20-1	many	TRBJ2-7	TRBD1	TGCAGTGCTAGTGGGGACAGGACCTACGAGCAGTACTTC	CSASGDRTYEQYF
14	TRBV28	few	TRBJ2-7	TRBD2	TGTGCCAGCAGCTCCCGTGGGGGGGTCTACGAGCAGTACTTC	CASSSRGGVYEQYF
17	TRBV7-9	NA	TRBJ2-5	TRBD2	TGTGCCAGCAGCAGACTAGCGGGAGGGCCACGGGGAGAGACCCAGTACTTC	CASSRLAGGPRGETQYF
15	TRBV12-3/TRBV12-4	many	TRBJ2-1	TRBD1	TGTGCCAGCAGTGAGACAGGGACAAGATTAAATGAGCAGTTCTTC	CASSETGTRLNEQFF
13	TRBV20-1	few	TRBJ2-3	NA	TGCAGTGCTAGTGCGGGGATCACAGATACGCAGTATTTT	CSASAGITDTQYF
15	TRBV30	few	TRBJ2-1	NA	TGTGCCTGGAGGCAGAGGGGCAACTCCTACAATGAGCAGTTCTTC	CAWRQRGNSYNEQFF
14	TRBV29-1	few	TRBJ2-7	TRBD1	TGCAGCGTTGGGACGGGACAGGTCCGAAGGGAGCAGTACTTC	CSVGTGQVRREQYF
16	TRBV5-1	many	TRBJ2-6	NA	TGCGCCAGCAGCTATGGACCATCCACTGGGGCCAACGTCCTGACTTTC	CASSYGPSTGANVLTF
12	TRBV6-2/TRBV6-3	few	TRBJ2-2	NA	TGTGCCAGCCATTGGGCGGTCGGGGAGCTGTTTTTT	CASHWAVGELFF
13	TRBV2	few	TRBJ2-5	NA	TGTGCCTTCCCGGGACAACGACAAGAGACCCAGTACTTC	CAFPGQRQETQYF